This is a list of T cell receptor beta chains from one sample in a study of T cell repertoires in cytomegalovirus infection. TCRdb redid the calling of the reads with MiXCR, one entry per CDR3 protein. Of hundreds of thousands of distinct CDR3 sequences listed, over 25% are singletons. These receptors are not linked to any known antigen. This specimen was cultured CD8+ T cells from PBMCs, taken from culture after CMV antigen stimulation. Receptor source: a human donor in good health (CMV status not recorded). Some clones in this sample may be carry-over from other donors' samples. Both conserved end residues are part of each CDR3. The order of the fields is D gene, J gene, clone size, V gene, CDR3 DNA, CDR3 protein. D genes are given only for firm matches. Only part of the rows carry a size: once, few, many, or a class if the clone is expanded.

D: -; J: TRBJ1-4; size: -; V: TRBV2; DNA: TGTGCCAGCAGTTCATGGGGTGACGGTGCAACTAATGAAAAACTGTTTTTT; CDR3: CASSSWGDGATNEKLFF
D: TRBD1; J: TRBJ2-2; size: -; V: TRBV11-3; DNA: TGTGCCAGCAGCTTAGATCGTCCCGGGACAGGATTTAACACCGGGGAGCTGTTTTTT; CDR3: CASSLDRPGTGFNTGELFF
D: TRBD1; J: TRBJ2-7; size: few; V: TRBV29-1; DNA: TGCAGCACCTATACTCGGACAGGGGGTGACTACGAGCAGTACTTC; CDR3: CSTYTRTGGDYEQYF
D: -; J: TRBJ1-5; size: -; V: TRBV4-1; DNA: TGCGCCAGCAGCCTGCGGGCCCGGGAATCAAACAACCAGCCCCAGCATTTT; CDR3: CASSLRARESNNQPQHF
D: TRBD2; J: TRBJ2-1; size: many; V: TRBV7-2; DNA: TGTGCCAGCAGCCCCATCGGGACTAGCGGGGGGGGTGATGAGCAGTTCTTC; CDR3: CASSPIGTSGGGDEQFF
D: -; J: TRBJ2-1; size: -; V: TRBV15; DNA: TGTGCCGGGGGGAGTGGGGATGAGCAGTTCTTC; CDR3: CAGGSGDEQFF
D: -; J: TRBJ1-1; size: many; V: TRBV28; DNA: TGTGCCAGCAGTTTGGCGTCCTTCAGTGAAGCTTTCTTT; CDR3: CASSLASFSEAFF
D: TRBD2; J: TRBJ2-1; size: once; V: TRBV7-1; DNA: TGTGCCAGCAGCTCGTTAGCGGGGGCGGGTAGTGAGCAGTTCTTC; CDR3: CASSSLAGAGSEQFF
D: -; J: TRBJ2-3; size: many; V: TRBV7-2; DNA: TGTGCCAGCAGCAGCCCAAAGTCAGACAGGAGAACAGATACGCAGTATTTT; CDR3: CASSSPKSDRRTDTQYF
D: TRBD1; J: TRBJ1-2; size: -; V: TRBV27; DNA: TGTGCCAGCAGTTTAACTGGGACAGGGAAGTACGGCTACACCTTC; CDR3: CASSLTGTGKYGYTF
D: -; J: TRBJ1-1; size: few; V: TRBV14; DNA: TGTGCCAGCAGCCAGACCGCAGGGGCCACTGAAGCTTTCTTT; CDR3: CASSQTAGATEAFF
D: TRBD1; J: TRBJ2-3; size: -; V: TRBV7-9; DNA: TGTGCCAGCAGCACAGGGGGCGATCTTGATACGCAGTATTTT; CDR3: CASSTGGDLDTQYF
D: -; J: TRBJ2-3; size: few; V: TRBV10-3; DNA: TGTGCCATCAGTGAGCCCAGGGATACGCAGTATTTT; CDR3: CAISEPRDTQYF
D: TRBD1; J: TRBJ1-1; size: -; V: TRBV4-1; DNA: TGCGCCAGCAGCCAAGGAACGGCTGGACAGGGGCGCACTGAAGCTTTCTTT; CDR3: CASSQGTAGQGRTEAFF
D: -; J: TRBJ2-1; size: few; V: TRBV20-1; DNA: TGCAGTGCTAGCCCGACATCCCCCAATGAGCAGTTCTTC; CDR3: CSASPTSPNEQFF
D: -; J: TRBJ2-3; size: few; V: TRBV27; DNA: TGTGCCAGCAGTTTTTCGGGGGAGTGGGGGAATACGCAGTATTTT; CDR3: CASSFSGEWGNTQYF
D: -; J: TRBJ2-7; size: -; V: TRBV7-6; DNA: TGTGCCAGCAGCCAAGGACTGGGCTCCTACGAGCAGTACTTC; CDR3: CASSQGLGSYEQYF
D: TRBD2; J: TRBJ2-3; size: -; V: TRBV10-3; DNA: TGTGCCACGGGGGGAGATACGCAGTATTTT; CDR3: CATGGDTQYF
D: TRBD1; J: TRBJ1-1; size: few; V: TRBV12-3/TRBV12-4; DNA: TGTGCCAGCAGACTCGGACAGGGCGGCACTGAAGCTTTCTTT; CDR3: CASRLGQGGTEAFF
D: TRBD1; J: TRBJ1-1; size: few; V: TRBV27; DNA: TGTGCCAGCAGTCCCCTGGGGGACAGGGGATTGAACACTGAAGCTTTCTTT; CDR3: CASSPLGDRGLNTEAFF